This entry lists 6 T cell receptor beta chains sequenced from one sample in a study of blood T cells in healthy people across ages. Primed by a sample-barcoded 5' primer and a J-beta primer mix, a second PCR proceeded for about 6 to 11 cycles. TCRdb fed the 5' RACE reads into MiXCR, producing one record per CDR3 protein. The sample carries about 830,000 distinct CDR3 sequences, approximately 67% recorded once. Sequencing input: blood. Receptors were obtained from a man younger than 40 in good health.

The chain uses TRBV5-1 and TRBJ2-3; D is undetermined. From germline, CDR1 is SGHRS and CDR2 YFSETQ. Trimming took off 0 bases at V and 0 bases at J, with 8 bases between the two ends. The CDR3 spans 15 residues. CDR3 nucleotides: TGCGCCAGCAGCTTGGCCAGTACCAGCACAGATACGCAGTATTTT. Protein product: CASSLASTSTDTQYF.

V is TRBV29-1 and J is TRBJ2-5; possibly TRBD1 for D (5 bases). The germline V and J ends were trimmed by 5 bases and 2 bases, with 9 bases remaining between them. The germline V gene encodes CDR1 SQVTM and CDR2 ANQGSEA. The CDR3 contains 12 residues. The CDR3 reads CSVKQVQETQYF. The CDR3 region has the DNA TGCAGCGTTAAACAGGTGCAAGAGACCCAGTACTTC.

The chain combines TRBV9 with TRBJ2-5, with 11 positions matching TRBD2. The J call may be wrong; the DNA end is better matched by TRBJ2-7. Germline CDR1 is SGDLS and CDR2 is YYNGEE. The length of the CDR3 is 17 residues. CDR3: CASSVGSSGGPPYEQYF. CDR3 coding DNA: TGTGCCAGCAGCGTAGGCTCTAGCGGGGGGCCTCCCTACGAGCAGTACTTC.

The chain combines TRBV3-1 with TRBJ2-7, with a possible D match to TRBD2 (5 bases). CDR3 length equals 13 residues. Between the trimmed V and J ends, which lost 2 bases and 3 bases, there was a span of 8 bases. Germline CDR1 is LGHDT and CDR2 is YNNKEL (reference sequence). The CDR3, as DNA: TGTGCCAGCAGCCAATTCCGGGGCTACGAGCAGTACTTC. It specifies CASSQFRGYEQYF.

The chain employs TRBV10-3 and TRBJ2-7, with TRBD1 as a possible D gene (5 bases). The V gene's germline CDR1 is ENHRY and CDR2 SYGVKD. V was pared by 4 bases and J by 3 bases, with 13 bases between. The CDR3 sequence is 14 residues long. The CDR3 loop reads CAISARGSVYEQYF. CDR3 coding DNA: TGTGCCATCAGTGCAAGGGGCTCCGTCTACGAGCAGTACTTC.

This chain connects TRBV6-2 or TRBV6-3 to TRBJ2-5; D possibly matches TRBD1 or TRBD2 (6 bases each). Germline CDR1 and CDR2: MNHEY and SVGEGT. V was clipped by 5 bases and J by 3 bases, with 10 bases between them. CDR3 size: 13 residues. This CDR3 reads CASSRGTKETQYF. CDR3 bases: TGTGCCAGCAGTCGCGGGACAAAAGAGACCCAGTACTTC.